This T cell receptor (beta chain) is from a study of lymphopenia after photon versus proton radiotherapy. The assay was immunoSEQ multiplex PCR, and TCRdb's table has in-frame clones only and misses some. The sample has some 30,000 clones, 89% seen once. Germline V gene lookup returns CDR1 LGHNA and CDR2 YNFKEQ. The CDR3 totals 15 residues. V gave up 1 base and J gave up 5 bases; unmatched junction bases: 5. This material consisted of peripheral blood, taken from a patient treated with proton-based radiotherapy. J is TRBJ1-5 and V is TRBV4-2; 7 bases agree with TRBD1. The sequence was obtained from a woman aged 70-85 years with pancreatic cancer. Some clones in this sample may be carry-over from other donors' samples. CDR3 nucleotide sequence: TGTGCCAGCAGCCAAGGAGGGGACAGCCATCAGCCCCAGCATTTT. This gives the protein CASSQGGDSHQPQHF.